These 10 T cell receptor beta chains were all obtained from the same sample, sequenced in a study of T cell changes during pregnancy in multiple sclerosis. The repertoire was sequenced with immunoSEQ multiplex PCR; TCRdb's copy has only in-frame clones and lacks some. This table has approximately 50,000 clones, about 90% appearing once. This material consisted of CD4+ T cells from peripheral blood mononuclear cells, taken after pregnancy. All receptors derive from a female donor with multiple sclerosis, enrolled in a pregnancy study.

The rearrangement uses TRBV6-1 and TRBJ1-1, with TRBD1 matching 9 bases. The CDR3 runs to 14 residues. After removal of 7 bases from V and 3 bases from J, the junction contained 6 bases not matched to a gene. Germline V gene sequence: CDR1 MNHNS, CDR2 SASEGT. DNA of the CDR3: TGTGCCAGCACCAGGGACAGGGCTTACACTGAAGCTTTCTTT. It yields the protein CASTRDRAYTEAFF.

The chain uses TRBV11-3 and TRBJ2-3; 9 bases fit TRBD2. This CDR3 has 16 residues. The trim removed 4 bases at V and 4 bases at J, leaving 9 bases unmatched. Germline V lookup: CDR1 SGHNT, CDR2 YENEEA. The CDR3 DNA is TGTGCCAGCAGCTGGGGTAGCGGGAGATCCGCAGATACGCAGTATTTT. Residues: CASSWGSGRSADTQYF.

CDR3 bases: TGTGCCTGGAGTGTGCGTAATAACTATGGCTACACCTTC. Encoded protein: CAWSVRNNYGYTF. The chain couples TRBV30 to TRBJ1-2; D uncertain. The CDR3 has 13 amino acids. CDR1 is GTSNPN and CDR2 is SVGIG in the germline V gene (reference sequence). V dropped 0 bases and J dropped 1 base, with 6 bases sitting between them.

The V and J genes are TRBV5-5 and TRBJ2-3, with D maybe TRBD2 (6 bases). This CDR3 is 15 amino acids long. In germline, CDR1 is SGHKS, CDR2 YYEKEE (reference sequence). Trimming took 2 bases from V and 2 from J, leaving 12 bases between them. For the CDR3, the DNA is TGTGCCAGCAGCTTTGGAGGGGTCCCCACAGATACGCAGTATTTT. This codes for CASSFGGVPTDTQYF.

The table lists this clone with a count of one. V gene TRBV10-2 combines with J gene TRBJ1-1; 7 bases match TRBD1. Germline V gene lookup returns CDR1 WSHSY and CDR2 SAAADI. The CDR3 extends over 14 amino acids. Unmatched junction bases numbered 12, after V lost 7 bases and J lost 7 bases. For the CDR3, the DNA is TGCGCCAGCACCCAGACAGGGAGAGGAGGTGAAGCTTTCTTT. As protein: CASTQTGRGGEAFF.

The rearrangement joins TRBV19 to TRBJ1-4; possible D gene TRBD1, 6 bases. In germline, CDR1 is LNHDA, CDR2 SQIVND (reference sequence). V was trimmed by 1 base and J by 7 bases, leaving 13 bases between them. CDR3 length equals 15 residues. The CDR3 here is CASSIVVVQGEKLFF. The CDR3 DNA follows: TGTGCCAGTAGTATAGTGGTGGTACAGGGTGAAAAACTGTTTTTT.

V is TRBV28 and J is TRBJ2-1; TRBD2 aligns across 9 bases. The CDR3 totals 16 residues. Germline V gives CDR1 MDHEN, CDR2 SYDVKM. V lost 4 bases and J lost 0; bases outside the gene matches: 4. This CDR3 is CASSSPLAGSYNEQFF. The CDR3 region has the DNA TGTGCCAGCAGTTCCCCACTAGCGGGCTCCTACAATGAGCAGTTCTTC.

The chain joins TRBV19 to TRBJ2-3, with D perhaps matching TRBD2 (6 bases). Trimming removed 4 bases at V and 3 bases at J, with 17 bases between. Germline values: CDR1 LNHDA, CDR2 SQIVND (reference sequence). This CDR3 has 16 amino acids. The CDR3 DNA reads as TGTGCCAGTAGTAGGCCGGGAGTTGTAAGGACAGATACGCAGTATTTT. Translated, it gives CASSRPGVVRTDTQYF.

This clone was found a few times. DNA of the CDR3: TGCGCCAGCAGCCAAGGGCTACCGGGACAGGGGGCCTATGGCTACACCTTC. The encoded protein is CASSQGLPGQGAYGYTF. The gene calls are TRBV4-3 and TRBJ1-2; 12 bases agree with TRBD1. The junction had 7 bases not matched to a gene; V was cut back by 1 base and J by 4 bases. Per germline, CDR1 LGHNA and CDR2 YSLEER. CDR3 length: 17 amino acids.

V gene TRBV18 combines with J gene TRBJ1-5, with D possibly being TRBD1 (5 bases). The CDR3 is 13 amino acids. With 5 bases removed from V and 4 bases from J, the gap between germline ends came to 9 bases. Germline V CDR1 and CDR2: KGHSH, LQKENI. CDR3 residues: CASSKQENQPQHF. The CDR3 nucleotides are TGTGCCAGCTCAAAACAGGAAAATCAGCCCCAGCATTTT.